The present T cell receptor (beta chain) was sequenced within a study of technical replicates of blood from several donors (TCRdb year 2017). The protocol used for the library was the immunoSEQ multiplex PCR assay. TCRdb retrieved this table from immuneACCESS and kept in-frame rearrangements only. Not all clones are present; in checked studies, unresolved V genes account for under half, and no reason is known for the remainder. For this sample the table gives tens of thousands of clones, of which roughly 90% were detected only once. In total, the top ten clones hold around 0.42% of the sample. With regard to this clone: Its antigen is unknown. The input lacks base qualities; no much larger clone sits a single base away.

V loses 5 bases, J loses 4 bases, and the germline ends lie 18 bases apart. The germline V gene gives CDR1 as KGHSH and CDR2 as LQKENI. Including cysteine and phenylalanine, the CDR3 has 16 amino acids. Only the CDR3 portion is preserved as DNA: 48 bases, with reading frame beginning at the first base. This TCR was recovered from a human donor in good health. Material for sequencing was T cells isolated from PBMCs. The rearrangement combines TRBV18 with TRBJ1-5, and TRBD1 may be the D gene, going by 6 matching bases. The CDR3 loop reads CASSDRTASGNQPQHF. DNA sequence: TGTGCCAGCTCAGATCGGACAGCTTCTGGGAATCAGCCCCAGCATTTT.